This T cell receptor (beta chain) was identified in a study of blood T cell repertoires in COVID-19. Measured with immunoSEQ multiplex PCR; TCRdb has only the in-frame clones, and not every one. The sample includes about 280,000 clones, around 90% seen only once; the top ten take roughly 2.2%. This receptor was identified in a man aged 50 or older with acute or convalescent COVID-19. Sequenced input: peripheral blood.

The CDR3 is CASSRDSNSPLHF. DNA for the CDR3: TGTGCCAGCAGCCGAGACAGTAATTCACCCCTCCACTTT. V usage is TRBV12-3 or TRBV12-4 and J usage is TRBJ1-6, with a weak D call TRBD1 (5 bases). Trimming cost V 6 bases and J 6 bases, with 9 bases left between them. The CDR3 runs 13 residues.